This entry lists 9 T cell receptor beta chains sequenced from one sample in a study of blood T cell repertoires in COVID-19. Sequencing used immunoSEQ multiplex PCR; TCRdb keeps in-frame clones, though not all of them. The table lists about 140,000 clones, 65% to 85% of them singletons. Material: peripheral blood. These receptors all come from a human donor in a cohort sampled during active COVID-19.

The CDR3 DNA reads as TGTGCCAGCAACGACAAATCTGGAAACACCATATATTTT. This sequence encodes CASNDKSGNTIYF. The genes are TRBV5-4 and TRBJ1-3; D gene ambiguous. The germline V gene has CDR1 SGHNT and CDR2 YYREEE (reference sequence). This CDR3 is 13 amino acids long. V was cut by 6 bases and J by 1 base, with 8 bases left in between. Looking up the rest from reference TRBV5-4 and TRBJ1-3 gives the full variable domain: ETGVTQSPTHLIKTRGQQVTLRCSSQSGHNTVSWYQQALGQGPQFIFQYYREEENGRGNFPPRFSGLQFPNYSSELNVNALELDDSALYLCASNDKSGNTIYFGEGSWLTVV.

The chain couples TRBV19 to TRBJ1-2; 9 bases fit TRBD1. Trimming took 3 bases from V and 3 from J; bases not matched to a gene: 5. The germline V gene has CDR1 LNHDA and CDR2 SQIVND (reference sequence). The CDR3 extends over 15 amino acids. The CDR3: CASSIVWDRDYGYTF. The CDR3 DNA reads TGTGCCAGTAGTATTGTATGGGACAGGGACTATGGCTACACCTTC.

The chain combines TRBV2 with TRBJ1-5; a weak D match, TRBD1 (5 bases). The V end lost 8 bases, the J end lost 8 bases, and 19 bases lay between the germline ends. This CDR3 contains 14 residues. The germline V gene has CDR1 SNHLY and CDR2 FYNNEI. CDR3 sequence reads: CASLKQGHVEPQHF. CDR3 sequence (DNA): TGTGCCAGCTTAAAGCAGGGCCACGTGGAGCCCCAGCATTTT. The full variable domain, with the rest looked up from reference TRBV2 and TRBJ1-5, is EPEVTQTPSHQVTQMGQEVILRCVPISNHLYFYWYRQILGQKVEFLVSFYNNEISEKSEIFDDQFSVERPDGSNFTLKIRSTKLEDSAMYFCASLKQGHVEPQHFGDGTRLSIL.

The chain uses TRBV5-5 and TRBJ2-7, with D possibly TRBD1 on 6 matching bases. This CDR3 contains 15 residues. Per germline, CDR1 SGHKS and CDR2 YYEKEE (reference sequence). The ends were cut back, 2 bases at V and 6 bases at J, with 18 bases in the middle. The CDR3 coding sequence is TGTGCCAGCAGCTTCTCCGCTGGGGGCGCGTCCGAGCAGTACTTC. It translates to CASSFSAGGASEQYF.

J is TRBJ2-1 and V is TRBV28, with 8 positions matching TRBD2. CDR3 length equals 15 residues. Looked up from germline, CDR1 is MDHEN and CDR2 is SYDVKM. V shed 6 bases and J 4 bases; nucleotides not matched to a gene: 8. In DNA, the CDR3 is TGTGCCAGCAGCCCCCGGGGGGGGAAATACAATGAGCAGTTCTTC. Protein: CASSPRGGKYNEQFF. Together with reference TRBV28 and TRBJ2-1, the CDR3 gives the full variable domain: DVKVTQSSRYLVKRTGEKVFLECVQDMDHENMFWYRQDPGLGLRLIYFSYDVKMKEKGDIPEGYSVSREKKERFSLILESASTNQTSMYLCASSPRGGKYNEQFFGPGTRLTVL.

This chain uses TRBV3-1 (or the pseudogene TRBV3-2) with TRBJ1-3, with D perhaps TRBD1 (6 bases). This CDR3 region has 16 residues. Trimming removed 1 base at V and 0 bases at J, with 10 bases between. The V gene's germline CDR1 is LGHDT and CDR2 YNNKEL (reference sequence). The CDR3 nucleotides read TGTGCCAGCAGCCAAGGGGACACTTACTCTGGAAACACCATATATTTT. This translates into CASSQGDTYSGNTIYF.

The chain uses TRBV4-1 and TRBJ1-3; D remains unclear. V was trimmed by 2 bases and J by 0 bases, leaving 14 bases between them. The CDR3 extends over 17 amino acids. Germline V gives CDR1 MGHRA, CDR2 YSYEKL. The CDR3 spells CASSQHSGKTSGNTIYF. CDR3 sequence (DNA): TGCGCCAGCAGCCAACATTCGGGGAAAACCTCTGGAAACACCATATATTTT.

The chain carries TRBV27 and TRBJ2-3; a possible D gene is TRBD2 (6 bases). There are 14 residues in the CDR3. CDR1 and CDR2 from the germline V gene are MNHEY and SMNVEV (reference sequence). Trimming took 7 bases from V and 0 from J, leaving 11 bases between them. As DNA, the CDR3 is TGTGCCAGCACCCCTGCGGGAAGCACAGATACGCAGTATTTT. Encoded protein: CASTPAGSTDTQYF.

The chain is built from TRBV28 and TRBJ2-3; 9 bases line up with TRBD1. CDR1 and CDR2 (germline): MDHEN, SYDVKM. The CDR3 sequence is 15 residues long. With 8 bases clipped from V and 2 bases from J, the junction kept 8 bases outside the gene matches. This chain's CDR3 is CASASRDRATDTQYF. The DNA of the CDR3 is TGTGCCAGCGCCTCCCGGGACAGGGCCACAGATACGCAGTATTTT.